These 15 T cell receptor gamma chains were all obtained from the same sample, sequenced in a study of human gamma delta and Vdelta1 T cells. With CATT, TCRdb re-called clones from the PCR reads. This sample has 550 to 750 gamma-chain clones, with around 13% found just once. Sequenced sample: Vdelta1 gamma-delta T cells from blood. Receptors were obtained from a human donor in good health.

This clone was seen a few times. J is TRGJP1 and V is TRGV2. Per germline, CDR1 EGSNGY and CDR2 YDSYNSKV. The CDR3 loop spans 12 amino acids. The junction had 3 bases not matched to a gene; V was cut back by 0 bases and J by 11 bases. CDR3 DNA: TGTGCCACCTGGGACGGGCGGTGGTTCAAGATATTT. This sequence encodes CATWDGRWFKIF.

This clone qualifies as large. The genes are TRGV4 and TRGJ1 or TRGJ2. The CDR3 has 14 amino acids. J gave up 2 bases and V 4 bases, and 8 bases lay outside the gene matches. CDR1 is EGSTGY, CDR2 YDSYTSSV, per germline. The CDR3 reads CATWDGFYYYKKLF. The CDR3 DNA is TGTGCCACCTGGGACGGTTTCTATTATTATAAGAAACTCTTT.

In this sample, this clone is medium-sized. The genes are TRGV2 and TRGJ1 or TRGJ2. The CDR3 has 15 amino acids. The V gene end was trimmed by 0 bases and the J gene end by 0 bases; junction bases not matched to a gene: 5. CDR1 EGSNGY and CDR2 YDSYNSKV come from the germline V gene. CDR3 sequence reads: CATWDGPANYYKKLF. The CDR3 bases are TGTGCCACCTGGGACGGGCCGGCGAATTATTATAAGAAACTCTTT.

This clone turned up a few times. The chain uses TRGV4 and TRGJ1 or TRGJ2. CDR3 size: 14 residues. Germline V CDR1 and CDR2: EGSTGY, YDSYTSSV. J was trimmed by 4 bases and V by 4 bases; bases with no gene match: 10. The CDR3 region has the DNA TGTGCCACCTGGGACGGGAGTTTATATTATAAGAAACTCTTT. As protein: CATWDGSLYYKKLF.

This clone is labeled large. This sequence joins TRGV8 and TRGJP2. Germline CDR1 VENAVY, CDR2 YDSYNSRV. Germline trimming cut 9 bases from V and 0 bases from J; bases unmatched to any gene: 4. The CDR3 is 13 amino acids. CDR3 region: CATTYSSDWIKTF. CDR3 DNA sequence: TGTGCCACCACATATAGTAGTGATTGGATCAAGACGTTT.

The chain employs TRGV3 and TRGJ1 or TRGJ2. J lost 3 bases, V lost 2 bases, and 4 bases had no gene match. The germline CDR1 and CDR2 sequences are VTNTFY and YDVSTARD (reference sequence). This CDR3 is built from 13 residues. The CDR3 protein is CATWDIGYYKKLF. In DNA, the CDR3 is TGTGCCACCTGGGACATAGGTTATTATAAGAAACTCTTT.

This clone qualifies as large. The chain combines TRGV5 with TRGJ1 or TRGJ2. Germline V gives CDR1 VINAFY, CDR2 YDVSNSKD. The CDR3 length is 11 residues. Trimming took 1 base from V and 7 from J; bases not matched to a gene: 1. CDR3 loop: CATWDRYKKLF. The DNA for the CDR3 is TGTGCCACCTGGGACAGATATAAGAAACTCTTT.

This clone was seen a handful of times. The protein in TCRdb stems from a much larger clone and differs at residue 3 from this DNA's translation, likely a read error; here the protein is translated from the DNA. The V and J genes are TRGV8 and TRGJP2. CDR1 is VENAVY, CDR2 YDSYNSRV, per germline. The CDR3 consists of 16 residues. The CDR3 sequence: CAPWITGRSSDWIKTF. Here the CDR3 DNA reads TGTGCCCCCTGGATTACCGGGCGTAGTAGTGATTGGATCAAGACGTTT.

As regards this clone: It is likely a read error: a sequence one base away is far more abundant. Other DNA variants within this sample encode the same CDR3. The chain employs TRGV8 and TRGJP2. The germline V gene encodes CDR1 VENAVY and CDR2 YDSYNSRV. V lost 10 bases, J lost 1 base, and 15 bases stayed unmatched. The CDR3 covers 16 residues. The CDR3 reads CATWITGRSSDWIKTF. The CDR3, as DNA: TGTGCCACATGGATTACCGGGCGTAGTAGTGATTGGATCAAGACGTTT.

This clone was observed a few times. V is TRGV5 and J is TRGJP. V lost 1 base, J lost 5 bases, and 5 bases stayed unmatched. The germline V gene has CDR1 VINAFY and CDR2 YDVSNSKD. CDR3 length: 17 amino acids. The chain's CDR3 is CATWDRIKELGKKIKVF. The DNA for the CDR3 is TGTGCCACCTGGGACAGAATCAAAGAGTTGGGCAAAAAAATCAAGGTATTT.

The rearrangement joins TRGV8 to TRGJ1 or TRGJ2. The CDR3 is 13 amino acids. CDR1 VENAVY and CDR2 YDSYNSRV come from the germline V gene. V lost 3 bases, J lost 7 bases, and 9 bases stayed unmatched. The CDR3 reads CATWDPREYKKLF. The CDR3 DNA is TGTGCCACCTGGGATCCCCGGGAGTATAAGAAACTCTTT.

This clone is judged large (0.1 to 1%). The genes are TRGV9 and TRGJP. Germline CDR1 and CDR2: GITISATS and ISYDGTV (reference sequence). CDR3 length: 15 residues. V shed 3 bases and J 11 bases; nucleotides not matched to a gene: 7. DNA for the CDR3: TGTGCCTTGTGGGAGCTTGGAGTGGGCAAAAAAATCAAGGTATTT. It is translated as CALWELGVGKKIKVF.

This clone was seen a few times. V is TRGV2 and J is TRGJ1 or TRGJ2. With 0 bases clipped from V and 4 bases from J, the junction kept 3 bases outside the gene matches. The CDR3 extends over 13 amino acids. The germline gives CDR1 EGSNGY, CDR2 YDSYNSKV. CDR3 DNA sequence: TGTGCCACCTGGGACGGGTGGTATTATAAGAAACTCTTT. Protein: CATWDGWYYKKLF.

Of note for this clone: A read error likely explains why the TCRdb protein, taken from a much larger clone, differs from this DNA's translation at residue 6; the protein shown is translated from the DNA. The J gene is TRGJ1 or TRGJ2, the V gene TRGV10. TRGV10 is designated an ORF whose function remains uncertain. V lost 8 bases to trimming and J lost 7 bases; unmatched junction nucleotides: 6. This CDR3 contains 11 residues. CDR3 protein: CAAWDFYKKLF. CDR3 sequence (DNA): TGTGCTGCGTGGGATTTCTATAAGAAACTCTTT.

The chain employs TRGV2 and TRGJP2. The CDR3 runs 19 residues. J lost 0 bases, V lost 3 bases, and 16 bases had no gene match. Germline loops: CDR1 EGSNGY, CDR2 YDSYNSKV. CDR3 sequence: CATWDLLRYRYSSDWIKTF. The CDR3 DNA is TGTGCCACCTGGGACCTTTTACGTTACCGATATAGTAGTGATTGGATCAAGACGTTT.